The source of this TCR beta chain is a study of Ad26.COV2.S vaccination and SARS-CoV-2 variants. General study results and limits: Overall T cell responses may have been underestimated by the analyses of TCR breadth and depth.

With respect to this clone: Its antigen remains unknown.

Treatment given: some 19 received Ad26.COV2.S at low or high dose, single or two shots; about 5 received placebo; per-sample allocation not given. Sampling was performed 63 days after the first vaccine or placebo injection. Wuhan-strain SARS-CoV-2 spike was expressed by the Ad26 vector that made up the vaccine. Germline CDR1 is LGHNA and CDR2 is YSLEER. CDR3 length: 13 amino acids. V lost 7 bases and J 7 bases, leaving 13 bases between the germline ends. Profiled with immunoSEQ multiplex PCR; TCRdb holds only in-frame clones, not every one. There are some 450,000 clones in the sample; 90% occur only once, and about 4.1% lies in the top ten.

The source material was peripheral blood, sampled in a trial of Ad26.COV2.S vaccine versus placebo. The chain joins TRBV4-3 to TRBJ2-2, with a weak D call TRBD1 (6 bases). The sequence was collected from a person between 18 and 59 years old who received the Ad26.COV2.S COVID-19 vaccine or a placebo. The CDR3 sequence is CASNQGRGGELFF. Here the CDR3 DNA reads TGCGCCAGCAACCAGGGGCGCGGCGGGGAGCTGTTTTTT.